This TCR beta chain was recovered during a study of blood T cell repertoires in COVID-19. Study context: Acute and convalescent COVID-19 samples came from the United States, Italy and Spain. The cDNA or gDNA used as material had been derived from T cells, B-cell-depleted T cells, or PBMCs.

In the original analysis: Cell counts per sample came from amplifying reference gene primers. Sequenced by immunoSEQ multiplex PCR; TCRdb stores in-frame clones only, minus some. For V, J and clone size, that table is used; D and trimming come from the DNA. This table has 130,000 or so clones, 84% appearing once. The CDR3 runs 11 residues. The V end was cut by 1 base, the J end by 6 bases, with 6 bases between. Germline V gene data show CDR1 as GTSNPN and CDR2 as SVGIG (reference sequence). Sequenced sample: peripheral blood. The chain has TRBV30 and TRBJ2-5; D is ambiguous. This receptor was obtained from a woman of 80 years or more with acute or convalescent COVID-19. The CDR3 region has the DNA TGTGCCTGGAGTGGGCTGCAGACCCAGTACTTC. Its translation is CAWSGLQTQYF.